This entry lists 21 T cell receptor beta chains sequenced from one sample in a study of cytomegalovirus exposure and HLA in healthy donors. PCR amplification relied on 60 Vbeta primers (plus 13 Jbeta primers). Measured with immunoSEQ multiplex PCR; TCRdb has only the in-frame clones, and not every one. The table includes about 280,000 clones, around 90% detected once. Specimen: PBMCs. These receptors all stem from a young woman in good health and CMV-seronegative.

The chain uses TRBV4-1 and TRBJ1-2; D is undetermined. CDR1 is MGHRA and CDR2 is YSYEKL in the germline V gene. V gave up 0 bases and J gave up 8 bases, with 10 bases separating them. The CDR3 spans 13 residues. CDR3 sequence (DNA): TGCGCCAGCAGCCAAGACGCCGGGATCGGCTACACCTTC. Translating it yields CASSQDAGIGYTF.

This clone appeared a single time. The chain recombines TRBV12-5 with TRBJ1-1; D may be TRBD1 (5 bases). V lost 5 bases and J 7 bases, leaving 11 bases between the germline ends. This CDR3 comprises 12 residues. From germline, CDR1 is LGHNT and CDR2 FRNRAP. In DNA form, the CDR3 reads TGTGCTAGTGGTGCCGGACACCTTGAAGCTTTCTTT. It yields the protein CASGAGHLEAFF.

This chain connects TRBV9 to TRBJ1-1, with D possibly TRBD1 on 6 matching bases. Deletions cut 4 bases from V and 0 bases from J, with 13 bases between. Germline-derived CDR1 and CDR2 are SGDLS and YYNGEE. The CDR3 totals 15 residues. For the CDR3, the DNA is TGTGCCAGCAGCTCTAGGACAGCCCTGAACACTGAAGCTTTCTTT. This translates into CASSSRTALNTEAFF.

V is TRBV4-2 and J is TRBJ2-7; D is unresolved. Germline CDR1 LGHNA, CDR2 YNFKEQ. V lost 1 base, J lost 4 bases, and 14 bases lay in between. This CDR3 region has 15 residues. The CDR3: CASSQGTSTLYEQYF. CDR3 coding DNA: TGTGCCAGCAGCCAAGGCACGTCGACTTTGTACGAGCAGTACTTC.

The V call is TRBV9, the J call TRBJ2-7; 9 bases match TRBD2. The CDR3 loop spans 15 amino acids. CDR1 and CDR2 from the germline V gene are SGDLS and YYNGEE. V shed 0 bases, J shed 2 bases, and the junction held 3 bases outside the gene matches. The CDR3 spells CASSVGASGAYEQYF. The DNA for the CDR3 is TGTGCCAGCAGCGTAGGCGCTAGCGGGGCCTACGAGCAGTACTTC.

The chain recombines TRBV10-3 with TRBJ2-7; D is perhaps TRBD2 (6 bases). Trimming pared 10 bases from V and 9 bases from J, leaving 22 bases between. CDR1 is ENHRY and CDR2 is SYGVKD in the germline V gene. The CDR3 consists of 13 residues. CDR3 sequence (DNA): TGTGCCACCCGGGTAGTCGGGGAGGATGGGCAGTACTTC. It yields the protein CATRVVGEDGQYF.

In its sample, this clone was seen once. This specimen includes other DNA sequences encoding the same CDR3. The V call is TRBV6-6, the J call TRBJ1-1; no clear D gene. Germline V gene sequence: CDR1 MNHNY, CDR2 SVGAGI (reference sequence). This CDR3 region has 13 residues. V shed 6 bases and J shed 1 base, with 9 bases lying between them. The CDR3 here is CASSYGPNTEAFF. Written as DNA, the CDR3 is TGTGCCAGCAGCTACGGCCCGAACACTGAAGCTTTCTTT.

The chain uses TRBV9 and TRBJ2-2; no reliable D call. Per the germline V gene, CDR1 is SGDLS and CDR2 is YYNGEE. CDR3 size: 15 residues. The V end was cut by 0 bases, the J end by 4 bases, with 10 bases between. The CDR3 sequence is CASSVVGTGTGELFF. In nucleotides, the CDR3 is TGTGCCAGCAGCGTAGTAGGCACGGGCACCGGGGAGCTGTTTTTT.

The chain uses TRBV5-4 and TRBJ1-2; TRBD1 is a possible D gene (5 bases). V was pared by 4 bases and J by 2 bases, with 9 bases between. Germline CDR1 SGHNT, CDR2 YYREEE (reference sequence). This CDR3 has 13 amino acids. CDR3 sequence (DNA): TGTGCCAGCAGCCTAGACAGAAACTATGGCTACACCTTC. This sequence encodes CASSLDRNYGYTF.

This chain links TRBV6-1 with TRBJ2-4, with a tentative D call TRBD1 (6 bases). The CDR3 runs 15 residues. CDR1 MNHNS and CDR2 SASEGT come from the germline V gene. V lost 6 bases and J 8 bases, leaving 20 bases between the germline ends. This CDR3 is CASSYGAGVGDIQYF. The CDR3 region has the DNA TGTGCCAGCAGCTACGGGGCAGGGGTTGGGGACATTCAGTACTTC.

V usage is TRBV5-1 and J usage is TRBJ2-5; D is uncertain. In germline, CDR1 is SGHRS, CDR2 YFSETQ. V lost 2 bases and J 5 bases, leaving 13 bases between the germline ends. The CDR3 totals 14 residues. The CDR3: CASSFGQNGETQYF. For the CDR3, the DNA is TGCGCCAGCAGCTTCGGCCAAAACGGGGAGACCCAGTACTTC. Full variable domain (remainder filled in from reference TRBV5-1 and TRBJ2-5): KAGVTQTPRYLIKTRGQQVTLSCSPISGHRSVSWYQQTPGQGLQFLFEYFSETQRNKGNFPGRFSGRQFSNSRSEMNVSTLELGDSALYLCASSFGQNGETQYFGPGTRLLVL.

This sequence joins TRBV19 and TRBJ1-4; tentative D call: TRBD1 (5 bases). This CDR3 region has 13 residues. Germline loops: CDR1 LNHDA, CDR2 SQIVND (reference sequence). V dropped 2 bases and J dropped 8 bases, with 9 bases sitting between them. CDR3 sequence: CASSIQGGEKLFF. The CDR3 DNA sequence: TGTGCCAGTAGTATACAGGGTGGAGAAAAACTGTTTTTT.

J is TRBJ1-1 and V is TRBV19, with D tentatively TRBD1 (5 bases). This CDR3 contains 17 residues. Trimming cost V 9 bases and J 2 bases, with 25 bases left between them. Germline values: CDR1 LNHDA, CDR2 SQIVND (reference sequence). CDR3 bases: TGTGCCAGCAACACCGGGGGAGGGAAGCTCCCCAACACTGAAGCTTTCTTT. Protein: CASNTGGGKLPNTEAFF.

The chain combines TRBV5-1 with TRBJ2-3; a possible D gene is TRBD2 (5 bases). CDR3 length: 15 residues. Per the germline V gene, CDR1 is SGHRS and CDR2 is YFSETQ. Trimming took 2 bases from V and 3 from J, leaving 13 bases between them. The CDR3 sequence: CASSFLLDGTDTQYF. As DNA, the CDR3 is TGCGCCAGCAGCTTCCTACTAGACGGGACAGATACGCAGTATTTT.

This clone was detected a few times. The chain links TRBV2 to TRBJ1-6; D gene uncertain. Germline CDR1 and CDR2: SNHLY and FYNNEI. Trimming took off 5 bases at V and 5 bases at J, with 10 bases between the two ends. The CDR3 is 14 amino acids. DNA of the CDR3: TGTGCCAGCAGTAGTGGCGGGGATAATTCACCCCTCCACTTT. Protein product: CASSSGGDNSPLHF.

The chain has TRBV7-8 and TRBJ1-1; no definite D call. This CDR3 has 12 residues. V dropped 6 bases and J dropped 9 bases, with 14 bases sitting between them. Germline V lookup: CDR1 SGHVS, CDR2 FQNEAQ. CDR3 bases: TGTGCCAGCAGAGGAGGGAAGGGCCAAGCTTTCTTT. Amino acids: CASRGGKGQAFF. The complete variable domain, with remaining parts taken from reference TRBV7-8 and TRBJ1-1, reads GAGVSQSPRYKVAKRGQDVALRCDPISGHVSLFWYQQALGQGPEFLTYFQNEAQLDKSGLPSDRFFAERPEGSVSTLKIQRTQQEDSAVYLCASRGGKGQAFFGQGTRLTVV.

The chain recombines TRBV2 with TRBJ1-2; a possible D gene is TRBD1 (6 bases). There are 17 residues in the CDR3. Deletions cut 3 bases from V and 7 bases from J, with 24 bases between. Germline V CDR1 and CDR2: SNHLY, FYNNEI. Here the CDR3 reads CASSERESGADWGGYTF. CDR3 DNA sequence: TGTGCCAGCAGTGAGCGGGAGTCGGGGGCGGACTGGGGTGGCTACACCTTC.

The chain links TRBV5-1 to TRBJ1-2, with D maybe TRBD1 (6 bases). The CDR3 covers 14 residues. V lost 0 bases, J lost 4 bases, and 10 bases lay in between. The germline CDR1 and CDR2 sequences are SGHRS and YFSETQ. The CDR3 sequence: CASSLDRETYGYTF. In DNA, the CDR3 is TGCGCCAGCAGCTTGGACAGGGAAACCTATGGCTACACCTTC. The entire variable domain, with the rest obtained from reference TRBV5-1 and TRBJ1-2, is as follows: KAGVTQTPRYLIKTRGQQVTLSCSPISGHRSVSWYQQTPGQGLQFLFEYFSETQRNKGNFPGRFSGRQFSNSRSEMNVSTLELGDSALYLCASSLDRETYGYTFGSGTRLTVV.

CDR3 sequence: CASSQELTGVYGYTF. The CDR3 DNA sequence: TGTGCCAGCAGCCAAGAATTGACAGGGGTCTATGGCTACACCTTC. The J gene is TRBJ1-2, the V gene TRBV4-2; the match to TRBD1 covers 8 bases. Trimming took 0 bases from V and 4 from J; bases not matched to a gene: 4. Germline V gives CDR1 LGHNA, CDR2 YNFKEQ. CDR3 length: 15 residues.

This clone was counted once. The chain employs TRBV19 and TRBJ2-7, with D uncertain. The CDR3 has 12 amino acids. Looked up from germline, CDR1 is LNHDA and CDR2 is SQIVND (reference sequence). V lost 6 bases and J 5 bases, leaving 11 bases between the germline ends. In nucleotides, the CDR3 is TGTGCCAGTAGCCCGAGCCCCAACGAGCAGTACTTC. It is translated as CASSPSPNEQYF.

The chain uses TRBV6-5 and TRBJ2-5; D is perhaps TRBD2 (5 bases). CDR1 is MNHEY, CDR2 SVGAGI, per germline. This CDR3 is built from 14 residues. V was shortened by 7 bases and J by 5 bases, with 17 bases between the two germline ends. CDR3 in amino acids: CASTPYRGRETQYF. The CDR3 DNA sequence: TGTGCCAGCACTCCATATCGGGGTAGGGAGACCCAGTACTTC.